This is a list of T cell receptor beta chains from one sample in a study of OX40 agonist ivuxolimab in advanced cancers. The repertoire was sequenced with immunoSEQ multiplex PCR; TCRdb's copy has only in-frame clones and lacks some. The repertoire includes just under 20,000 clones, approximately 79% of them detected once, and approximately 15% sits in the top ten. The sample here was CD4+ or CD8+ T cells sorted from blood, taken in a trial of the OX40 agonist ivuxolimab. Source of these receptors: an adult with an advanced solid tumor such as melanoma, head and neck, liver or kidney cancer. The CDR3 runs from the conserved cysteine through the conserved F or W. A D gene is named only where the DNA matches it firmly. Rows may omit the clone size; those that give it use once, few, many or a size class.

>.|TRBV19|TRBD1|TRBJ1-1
TGTGCCAGTAGTCCAACAGGGGTGGGCACTGAAGCTTTCTTT
CASSPTGVGTEAFF
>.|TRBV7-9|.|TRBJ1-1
TGTGCCAGCAGCTTCCAGGGAATGGGGACTGAAGCTTTCTTT
CASSFQGMGTEAFF
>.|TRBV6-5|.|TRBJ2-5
TGTGCCAGCTCAACAGATCTCCAAGAGACCCAGTACTTC
CASSTDLQETQYF
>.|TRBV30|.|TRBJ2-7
TGTGCCTGGAGTCCCTTGGCAGGGGCTCACTACGAGCAGTACTTC
CAWSPLAGAHYEQYF
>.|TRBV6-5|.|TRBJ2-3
TGTGCCACCCAAGTTCTACAGGGAACAGATACGCAGTATTTT
CATQVLQGTDTQYF
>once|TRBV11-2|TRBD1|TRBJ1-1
TGTGCCAGCAGCTTTCGTCCCGGGACAGGGGTCGGAAAAGCTTTCTTT
CASSFRPGTGVGKAFF
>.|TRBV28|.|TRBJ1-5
TGTGCCAGCAGTCGCAGGGGAGGGGAAAAAAATCAGCCCCAGCATTTT
CASSRRGGEKNQPQHF
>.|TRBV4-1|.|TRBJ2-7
TGCGCCAGCAGCCAAGTGATGAGCGGGCCCTACGAGCAGTACTTC
CASSQVMSGPYEQYF
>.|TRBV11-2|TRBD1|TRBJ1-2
TGTGCCAGCAGCCAGGACAGGGGGCCTGGCTACACCTTC
CASSQDRGPGYTF
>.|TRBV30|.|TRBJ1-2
TGTGCCTGGAGTGTAAAAGGGCAGGGCGGACCCTACACCTTC
CAWSVKGQGGPYTF
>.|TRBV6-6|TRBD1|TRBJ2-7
TGTGCCAGCTCCGGGACAGGGGGCGGGGAGCAGTACTTC
CASSGTGGGEQYF
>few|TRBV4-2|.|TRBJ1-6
TGTGCCAGCAGCCCCAAGGGGGATAATTCACCCCTCCACTTT
CASSPKGDNSPLHF
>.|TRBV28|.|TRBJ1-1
TGTGCCAGCAGCCGGGGCGGCAGGGCGAACACTGAAGCTTTCTTT
CASSRGGRANTEAFF
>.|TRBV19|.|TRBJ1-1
TGTGCCAGTAGCAGAAGGGGGTTCGGGGCCACTGAAGCTTTCTTT
CASSRRGFGATEAFF
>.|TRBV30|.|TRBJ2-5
TGTGCCTGGAGTGGGGGGGCGCAAGAGACCCAGTACTTC
CAWSGGAQETQYF
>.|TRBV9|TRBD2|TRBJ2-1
TGTGCCAGCAGCCCAACTAGCGGGAGTTACAATGAGCAGTTCTTC
CASSPTSGSYNEQFF
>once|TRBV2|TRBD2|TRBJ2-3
TGTGCCAGCAGTCCGGGACTAGCAGAGGCGTTTATGGTGCAGTATTTT
CASSPGLAEAFMVQYF
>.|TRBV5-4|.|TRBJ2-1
TGTGCCAGCAGCTCACAGGGAGGTAGCGATGAGCAGTTCTTC
CASSSQGGSDEQFF
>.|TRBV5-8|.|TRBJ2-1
TGTGCCAGCAGGGTGCGGTCCAGGGGTATCATTGAGCAGTTCTTC
CASRVRSRGIIEQFF
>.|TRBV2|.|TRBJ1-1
TGTGCCAGCAGGACCTACAGGGACACTGAAGCTTTCTTT
CASRTYRDTEAFF
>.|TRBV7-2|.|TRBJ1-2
TGTGCCAGCAGCTCGGCCCCCAAGGACACGCTTTCCCCCACCTTC
CASSSAPKDTLSPTF
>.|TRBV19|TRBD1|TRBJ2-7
TGTGCCAGTAGTCCGGGGACAGGGCCCTACGAGCAGTACTTC
CASSPGTGPYEQYF
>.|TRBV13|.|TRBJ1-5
TGTGCCAGCAGCTTAGCAGGGGCCGAGGAGCCCCAGCATTTT
CASSLAGAEEPQHF
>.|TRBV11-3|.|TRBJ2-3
TGTGCCAGCAGCTTAGAATCCAGGGATACGCAGTATTTT
CASSLESRDTQYF